These 19 T cell receptor beta chains originate from one sample sequenced in a study of blood T cell repertoires in COVID-19. Assay used: immunoSEQ multiplex PCR; TCRdb lists only in-frame clones, some missing. The repertoire holds roughly 250,000 clones, with nearly 85% as singletons. The sample consisted of peripheral blood. The receptors shown here come from a human donor in a cohort sampled during active COVID-19.

The J gene is TRBJ2-1, the V gene TRBV24-1; TRBD2 matches at 7 bases. The J segment lost 1 base and the V segment lost 2 bases, leaving 7 bases of the junction unmatched. CDR3 length: 17 amino acids. Germline values: CDR1 KGHDR, CDR2 SFDVKD. CDR3 bases: TGTGCCACCAGTGATTCTACCCCCGGGGGGTCCTACAATGAGCAGTTCTTC. Translated: CATSDSTPGGSYNEQFF.

The chain links TRBV29-1 to TRBJ1-1, with D maybe TRBD1 (6 bases). This CDR3 spans 13 amino acids. The germline V and J ends were trimmed by 3 bases and 2 bases, with 10 bases remaining between them. Germline CDR1 is SQVTM and CDR2 is ANQGSEA. The CDR3 sequence: CSVEDSFNTEAFF. In nucleotides, the CDR3 is TGCAGCGTTGAGGACAGCTTTAACACTGAAGCTTTCTTT.

J is TRBJ2-3 and V is TRBV28; no definite D call. V was clipped by 5 bases and J by 2 bases, with 11 bases between them. The germline gives CDR1 MDHEN, CDR2 SYDVKM. This CDR3 is built from 14 residues. Here the CDR3 reads CASSPRRYTDTQYF. The CDR3, as DNA: TGTGCCAGCAGTCCTCGGCGGTACACAGATACGCAGTATTTT.

This clone was seen once. The gene calls are TRBV27 and TRBJ1-1, with D maybe TRBD1 (6 bases). There are 15 residues in the CDR3. Germline lookup yields CDR1 MNHEY and CDR2 SMNVEV (reference sequence). Trimming removed 0 bases at V and 2 bases at J, with 10 bases between. The CDR3 sequence is CASSLSRGLNTEAFF. CDR3 coding DNA: TGTGCCAGCAGTTTATCGCGGGGGCTCAACACTGAAGCTTTCTTT.

The genes are TRBV3-1 (or the pseudogene TRBV3-2) and TRBJ2-1, with D uncertain. The V end lost 1 base, the J end lost 5 bases, and 9 bases lay between the germline ends. This CDR3 region has 14 residues. The germline gives CDR1 LGHDT, CDR2 YNNKEL (reference sequence). CDR3 residues: CASSQAPPDNEQFF. The CDR3 DNA reads TGTGCCAGCAGCCAAGCCCCCCCGGACAATGAGCAGTTCTTC.

The chain combines TRBV19 with TRBJ1-2; D unclear. The CDR3 runs 13 residues. Looked up from germline, CDR1 is LNHDA and CDR2 is SQIVND (reference sequence). Trimming took 4 bases from V and 4 from J, leaving 10 bases between them. CDR3 DNA sequence: TGTGCCAGTAGTAGTGGGCAGTCCTATGGCTACACCTTC. Its translation: CASSSGQSYGYTF.

This clone showed up just once. The CDR3 spells CSALRNTEAFF. CDR3 nucleotides: TGCAGTGCTCTTCGTAACACTGAAGCTTTCTTT. V usage is TRBV20-1 and J usage is TRBJ1-1; D is undetermined. Germline V gives CDR1 DFQATT, CDR2 SNEGSKA (reference sequence). With 5 bases removed from V and 2 bases from J, the gap between germline ends came to 6 bases. There are 11 residues in the CDR3.

At least ten counts were recorded for this clone. Within the sample, other DNA sequences also encode this same CDR3. This chain uses TRBV5-1 with TRBJ1-1; TRBD1 might be the D (5 bases). Trimming left V 0 bases short and J 4 bases short, with 13 bases between. CDR1 and CDR2 from the germline V gene are SGHRS and YFSETQ. The CDR3 covers 15 residues. Here the CDR3 reads CASSLAMGGGTEAFF. The CDR3 DNA is TGCGCCAGCAGCTTGGCAATGGGGGGTGGCACTGAAGCTTTCTTT.

V gene TRBV6-2 or TRBV6-3 combines with J gene TRBJ2-7, with TRBD2 matching 15 bases. V dropped 6 bases and J dropped 2; count of bases not matched to a gene: 8. The CDR3 length is 17 residues. The germline gives CDR1 MNHEY, CDR2 SVGEGT. CDR3 loop: CASSPGLAGGPTYEQYF. The CDR3 DNA follows: TGTGCCAGCAGCCCCGGACTAGCGGGAGGGCCAACCTACGAGCAGTACTTC.

This chain uses TRBV11-3 with TRBJ2-1, with a possible D match to TRBD2 (6 bases). Trimming stripped 5 bases from V and 10 bases from J, with 12 bases between. CDR3 size: 12 residues. CDR1 and CDR2 (germline): SGHNT, YENEEA. CDR3 sequence: CASSPPGREQFF. CDR3 sequence (DNA): TGTGCCAGCAGCCCCCCAGGGAGGGAGCAGTTCTTC.

V gene TRBV6-2 or TRBV6-3 combines with J gene TRBJ2-7; no firm D call. CDR1 MNHEY and CDR2 SVGEGT come from the germline V gene. Deletions cut 0 bases from V and 3 bases from J, with 9 bases between. The CDR3 is 14 residues long. CDR3 coding DNA: TGTGCCAGCAGTTACTCGCGACGGGTCTACGAGCAGTACTTC. It translates to CASSYSRRVYEQYF.

The CDR3 protein is CASSLAGKETQYF. The CDR3 DNA reads TGCGCCAGCAGCTTGGCAGGGAAAGAGACCCAGTACTTC. The chain is built from TRBV5-1 and TRBJ2-5, with D perhaps matching TRBD1 (5 bases). Germline V gene lookup returns CDR1 SGHRS and CDR2 YFSETQ. Trimming left V 0 bases short and J 3 bases short, with 6 bases between. The CDR3 consists of 13 residues.

This sequence joins TRBV3-1 (or the pseudogene TRBV3-2) and TRBJ2-3; the match to TRBD2 covers 14 bases. With V trimmed by 6 bases and J by 7 bases, 12 bases remained unmatched. Germline CDR1 is LGHDT and CDR2 is YNNKEL (reference sequence). The CDR3 covers 17 residues. CDR3 sequence reads: CASSHTGTSGGKNTQYF. For the CDR3, the DNA is TGTGCCAGCAGTCATACCGGGACTAGCGGGGGTAAAAATACGCAGTATTTT.

The chain has TRBV19 and TRBJ1-2; D gene uncertain. CDR1 is LNHDA, CDR2 SQIVND, per germline (reference sequence). This CDR3 is built from 13 residues. Deletions cut 3 bases from V and 7 bases from J, with 12 bases between. CDR3 region: CASSIETTRGYTF. DNA for the CDR3: TGTGCCAGTAGTATCGAGACGACACGTGGCTACACCTTC.

The J gene is TRBJ2-2, the V gene TRBV18; 7 bases map to TRBD1. CDR3 length equals 16 residues. J was trimmed by 2 bases and V by 1 base; bases with no gene match: 4. CDR1 is KGHSH, CDR2 LQKENI, per germline. The CDR3 protein is CASSPQGGLNTGELFF. The CDR3 DNA follows: TGTGCCAGCTCACCACAAGGGGGCCTAAACACCGGGGAGCTGTTTTTT.

This chain links TRBV19 with TRBJ1-5; D gene ambiguous. Germline CDR1 LNHDA, CDR2 SQIVND (reference sequence). CDR3 size: 14 residues. V lost 7 bases, J lost 2 bases, and 12 bases lay in between. CDR3 region: CASNKAAGNQPQHF. DNA for the CDR3: TGTGCCAGTAACAAGGCGGCGGGCAATCAGCCCCAGCATTTT.

This chain uses TRBV5-1 with TRBJ1-3, with D possibly matching TRBD1 (5 bases). CDR1 and CDR2 (germline): SGHRS, YFSETQ. This CDR3 spans 20 amino acids. Trimming removed 0 bases at V and 0 bases at J, with 22 bases between. For the CDR3, the DNA is TGCGCCAGCAGCTTGGCTGTGGGGAGGAGGGGTCGTCACTCTGGAAACACCATATATTTT. This sequence encodes CASSLAVGRRGRHSGNTIYF. Full variable domain (rest looked up from reference TRBV5-1 and TRBJ1-3): KAGVTQTPRYLIKTRGQQVTLSCSPISGHRSVSWYQQTPGQGLQFLFEYFSETQRNKGNFPGRFSGRQFSNSRSEMNVSTLELGDSALYLCASSLAVGRRGRHSGNTIYFGEGSWLTVV.

This sequence joins TRBV6-2 or TRBV6-3 and TRBJ2-1, with D possibly being TRBD1 (6 bases). The CDR3 length is 15 residues. V was shortened by 2 bases and J by 6 bases, with 14 bases between the two germline ends. CDR1 is MNHEY, CDR2 SVGEGT, per germline. The CDR3 DNA follows: TGTGCCAGCAGTTACCCTGGACAGCTTGGCAATGAGCAGTTCTTC. It codes for CASSYPGQLGNEQFF.

This rearrangement joins TRBV18 to TRBJ1-1, with 7 nucleotides matching TRBD1. Germline V CDR1 and CDR2: KGHSH, LQKENI. The CDR3 length is 15 residues. V lost 8 bases to trimming and J lost 0 bases; unmatched junction nucleotides: 9. The CDR3, as DNA: TGTGCCAGCCGACAGGGCTTTGAGGTGAACACTGAAGCTTTCTTT. Amino acid sequence: CASRQGFEVNTEAFF.